This T cell receptor beta chain emerged from a study of cytomegalovirus exposure and HLA in healthy donors. Whole-study results and caveats: Prediction of most subjects' HLA-A and HLA-B alleles by TCR beta sequences was reportedly accurate. For most TCR sequences rarity was the rule, although some public TCRs occurred in many donors.

Trimming took off 7 bases at V and 14 bases at J, with 18 bases between the two ends. The germline V gene encodes CDR1 SNHLY and CDR2 FYNNEI. The CDR3 spans 13 residues. Donors consisted of healthy bone marrow donors. Though nominally healthy at sampling, donors likely had unrecorded immune exposures. On this clone itself: Its antigen is still unknown.

13 Jbeta primers and 60 Vbeta primers were used for the PCR. Produced via immunoSEQ multiplex PCR; TCRdb's table is partial and in-frame only. The data contain 210,000 or so clones, just over 75% of them seen just once; the ten biggest clones take up 0.63%. The V and J genes are TRBV2 and TRBJ1-6; no definite D call. The sequence was collected from a man younger than 30 in good health and CMV-seronegative. The sequenced sample consisted of PBMCs. In DNA, the CDR3 is TGTGCCAGCAACGAGCTGGACCCGGAGGCCCTCCACTTT. Amino acid sequence: CASNELDPEALHF. Combining the CDR3 with reference TRBV2 and TRBJ1-6 gives the whole variable domain EPEVTQTPSHQVTQMGQEVILRCVPISNHLYFYWYRQILGQKVEFLVSFYNNEISEKSEIFDDQFSVERPDGSNFTLKIRSTKLEDSAMYFCASNELDPEALHFGNGTRLTVT.